The following is a T cell receptor (beta chain) sequence with its context. Its specificity is unknown. The record originates from a study of T cell repertoires in cytomegalovirus infection. TCRdb ran MiXCR on the reads and lists one entry per CDR3 protein. The table records roughly 920,000 distinct CDR3 sequences, around 31% of them present only once. This CDR3 spans 11 amino acids. V was shortened by 5 bases and J by 5 bases, with 5 bases between the two germline ends. The source was cultured CD8+ T cells from PBMCs, collected from culture after CMV antigen stimulation. The TCR was taken from a human donor in good health (CMV status not recorded). Some clones in this sample may be carry-over from other donors' samples. The V gene is TRBV12-3 or TRBV12-4, the J gene TRBJ2-3; D is ambiguous. The CDR3 is CASSQKDTQYF. The CDR3 bases are TGTGCCAGCAGTCAGAAAGATACGCAGTATTTT.